The clone carrying this TCR beta chain was seen a few times. The antigen remains unidentified. Germline V lookup: CDR1 SGHTA, CDR2 FQGNSA. The V and J ends lost 7 bases and 7 bases, in that order; junction bases with no gene match: 7. The CDR3 spans 14 residues. The data were taken from a study of T-cell reconstitution after alpha-beta-depleted transplantation in children. Preparation of the TCRbeta library used unique molecular identifiers. TCRdb reprocessed the PCR reads with MiXCR, giving one entry per CDR3 protein. The top ten clones hold roughly 2.3% of a sample with about 590,000 distinct CDR3 sequences, approximately 12% of them seen once. General study findings and limits: About two months after transplant, alpha-beta T cells reportedly came from several hundred expanded graft clones. Surviving recipient T cells and thymic progenitors produced the high day-60 TCRbeta diversity seen in some patients.

The specimen was PBMCs, mostly from graft donor cells, collected 360 days after TCRalphabeta/CD19-depleted stem cell transplant. The genes are TRBV7-2 and TRBJ2-1; 10 positions agree with TRBD2. This receptor was obtained from a male patient aged 10 to 17 who had a stem cell transplant for acute myeloid leukemia, so the T cells may come from the graft donor. The CDR3 DNA reads as TGTGCCAGCAACGGGGCTAGCGGGAGAAATGAGCAGTTCTTC. Translation gives CASNGASGRNEQFF.